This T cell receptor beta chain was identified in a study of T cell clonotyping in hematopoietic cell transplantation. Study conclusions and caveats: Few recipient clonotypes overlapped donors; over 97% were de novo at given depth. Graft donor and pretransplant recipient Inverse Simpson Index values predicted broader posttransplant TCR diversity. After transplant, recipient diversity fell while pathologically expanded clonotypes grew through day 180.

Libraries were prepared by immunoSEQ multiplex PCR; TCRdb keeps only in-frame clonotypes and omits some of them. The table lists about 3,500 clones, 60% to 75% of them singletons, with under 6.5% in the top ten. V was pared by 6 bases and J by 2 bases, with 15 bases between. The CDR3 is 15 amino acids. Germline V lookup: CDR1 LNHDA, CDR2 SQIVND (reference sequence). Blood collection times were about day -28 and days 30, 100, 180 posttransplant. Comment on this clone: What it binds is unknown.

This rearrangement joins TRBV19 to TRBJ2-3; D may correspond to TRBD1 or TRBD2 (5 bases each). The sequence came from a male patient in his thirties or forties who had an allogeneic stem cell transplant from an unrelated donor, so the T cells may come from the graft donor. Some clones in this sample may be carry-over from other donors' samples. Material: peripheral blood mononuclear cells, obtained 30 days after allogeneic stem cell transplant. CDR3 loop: CASRPGRANTDTQYF. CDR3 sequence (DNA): TGTGCCAGTAGGCCAGGGCGGGCGAACACAGATACGCAGTATTTT.